This TCR beta chain was captured in a study of blood T cell repertoires in COVID-19. Study details: Donors in the United States, Italy and Spain gave samples during acute or convalescent COVID-19.

The age range of participants was roughly 18 to 90 years, with residence in around 22 US areas. Recovered participants had two consecutive negative NP/OP PCR tests, healthcare professional clearance, or symptom resolution. Authors' methods: By means of reference gene primer amplification, nucleated cell counts were estimated. Sequenced by immunoSEQ multiplex PCR; TCRdb stores in-frame clones only, minus some. From that table come the V and J calls and clone size; the DNA was used to work out D and trimming. In the table there are over 200,000 clones, just over 85% of which are singletons. The clonotype was recovered from a man in his late teens or twenties who had recovered from COVID-19. Sample: PBMCs or T cells enriched from blood (not recorded which).

In DNA form, the CDR3 reads TGTGCCAGCAGCCAAGATCTGAGGGCCCGAGAGACCCAGTACTTC. Protein sequence: CASSQDLRARETQYF. V is TRBV14 and J is TRBJ2-5, with D possibly being TRBD2 (5 bases). Germline V gene lookup returns CDR1 SGHDN and CDR2 FVKESK. The CDR3 totals 15 residues. With 0 bases removed from V and 4 bases from J, the gap between germline ends came to 12 bases.